The T cell receptor beta chain under discussion was sequenced for a study of T cell responses to AZD1222 COVID-19 vaccine. Trimming at V came to 7 bases and at J to 9 bases, leaving 5 bases not matched to a gene. Germline V CDR1 and CDR2: ENHRY, SYGVKD. The CDR3 totals 13 residues. Measured with immunoSEQ multiplex PCR; TCRdb has only the in-frame clones, and not every one. The table lists 95,000 to 150,000 clones, more than 85% of them singletons. On this clone: Its specificity is not known.

Points from the study as a whole: The donor cohort was predominantly white British with a female majority, and clonal diversity may have been underestimated. Spike-specific TCRs gained breadth and depth after people received two AZD1222 doses.

This chain connects TRBV10-3 to TRBJ1-6, with TRBD1 matching over 8 bases. The receptor was isolated from an adult who received the AZD1222 COVID-19 vaccine. Sample: peripheral blood, taken 28 days after the second AZD1222 dose. This CDR3 is CAIKGTGGSPLHF. Here the CDR3 DNA reads TGTGCCATCAAAGGGACAGGCGGTTCACCCCTCCACTTT.